Here is one T cell receptor beta chain with its context. As yet, its antigen is unknown. The V and J ends lost 3 bases and 6 bases, in that order; junction bases with no gene match: 3. The CDR3 extends over 12 amino acids. Germline V gene lookup returns CDR1 SGDLS and CDR2 YYNGEE. This entry belongs to a study of cytomegalovirus exposure and HLA in healthy donors. Sequencing used immunoSEQ multiplex PCR; TCRdb keeps in-frame clones, though not all of them. Here the sample spans over 85,000 clones, approximately 90% being singletons. The study's findings and limits: One later analysis, an examination of the 90 to 150 validation repertoires, found that first-cohort TCR clusters tended to co-occur in them. Reported performance of the classifier showed diagnosis of cytomegalovirus status with high specificity and sensitivity.

Sequencing was performed on PBMCs. The sequence derives from a woman aged 18-30 years in good health and CMV-seronegative. This chain links TRBV9 with TRBJ2-7; 7 nucleotides line up with TRBD2. CDR3 bases: TGTGCCAGCAGCGAGCGGGACTCCGAGCAGTACTTC. As protein: CASSERDSEQYF.